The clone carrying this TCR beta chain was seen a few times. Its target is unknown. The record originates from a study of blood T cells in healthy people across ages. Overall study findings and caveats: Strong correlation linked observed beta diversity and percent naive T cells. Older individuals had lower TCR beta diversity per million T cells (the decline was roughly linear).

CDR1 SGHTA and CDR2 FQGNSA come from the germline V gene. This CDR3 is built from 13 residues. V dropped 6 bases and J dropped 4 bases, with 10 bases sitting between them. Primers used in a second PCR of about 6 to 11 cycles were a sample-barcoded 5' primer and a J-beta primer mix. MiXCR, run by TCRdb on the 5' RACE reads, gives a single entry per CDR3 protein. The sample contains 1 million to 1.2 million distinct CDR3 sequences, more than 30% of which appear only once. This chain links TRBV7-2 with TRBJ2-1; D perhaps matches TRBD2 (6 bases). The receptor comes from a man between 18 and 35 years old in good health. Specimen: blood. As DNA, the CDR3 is TGTGCCAGCAGGGGCGGGAAATACAATGAGCAGTTCTTC. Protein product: CASRGGKYNEQFF.